The 21 T cell receptor beta chains reported below all come from one sample, sequenced in a study of T cells in localized non-small cell lung cancer (dated by TCRdb to about 2020). The library relied on the immunoSEQ multiplex PCR assay. Drawn from immuneACCESS, this table holds only the in-frame rearrangements with V and J called that TCRdb kept. Clones are partly lost; checked studies trace under half to an unresolved V gene and leave the rest unexplained. The sample yields roughly 14,000 clones; about 86% were counted once. The ten largest clones take up 3.5% to 5% of the sample. The specimen comprised peripheral blood, sampled before any cancer treatment. The receptors originated from a female donor at least 60 years old with stage I squamous cell lung carcinoma.

This sequence joins TRBV11-3 and TRBJ1-2; a possible D gene is TRBD1 (6 bases). V was cut by 5 bases and J by 7 bases, with 17 bases left in between. Germline CDR1 and CDR2: SGHNT and YENEEA. The CDR3 has 14 residues. CDR3 protein: CASSPGGGGSGYTF. The CDR3 nucleotides read TGTGCCAGCAGCCCCGGGGGAGGGGGATCTGGCTACACCTTC.

The V gene is TRBV6-5, the J gene TRBJ2-7; 8 nucleotides agree with TRBD1. In germline, CDR1 is MNHEY, CDR2 SVGAGI. The CDR3 spans 15 residues. V lost 2 bases, J lost 2 bases, and 5 bases stayed unmatched. CDR3 region: CASSYGQGGAYEQYF. The CDR3 nucleotides read TGTGCCAGCAGTTACGGACAGGGTGGCGCCTACGAGCAGTACTTC.

This clone was seen a single time. The chain has TRBV2 and TRBJ2-3; 7 bases agree with TRBD1. The CDR3 is 14 amino acids. CDR1 and CDR2 from the germline V gene are SNHLY and FYNNEI. Trimming cost V 7 bases and J 4 bases; bases outside gene matches: 8. DNA of the CDR3: TGTGCCAGCACCCTACAGGGGCCGGCAGATACGCAGTATTTT. It yields the protein CASTLQGPADTQYF.

This clone was recorded only once. V and J are TRBV6-6 and TRBJ1-6; D possibly corresponds to TRBD1 (6 bases). In germline, CDR1 is MNHNY, CDR2 SVGAGI (reference sequence). The V gene lost 8 bases and the J gene lost 10 bases, with 15 bases spanning the gap. The CDR3 consists of 13 residues. CDR3 amino acids: CASQGTVGSPLHF. CDR3 bases: TGTGCCAGCCAGGGGACCGTGGGGTCACCCCTCCACTTT.

In its sample, this clone was seen once. The chain uses TRBV6-6 and TRBJ1-1, with 9 bases matching TRBD1. The CDR3 is made up of 14 amino acids. Germline V gene lookup returns CDR1 MNHNY and CDR2 SVGAGI (reference sequence). The J segment lost 5 bases and the V segment lost 5 bases, leaving 6 bases of the junction unmatched. The CDR3 region is CASSARQGGTEAFF. The CDR3 DNA reads as TGTGCCAGCAGTGCCCGACAGGGGGGGACTGAAGCTTTCTTT.

The CDR3 is CASSSYTEGYEQYF. DNA of the CDR3: TGTGCCAGCAGCTCGTACACTGAAGGCTACGAGCAGTACTTC. The chain links TRBV7-6 to TRBJ2-7; unclear D gene. CDR1 and CDR2 (germline): SGHVS, FNYEAQ. The CDR3 extends over 14 amino acids. With 4 bases removed from V and 3 bases from J, the gap between germline ends came to 13 bases.

The chain recombines TRBV9 with TRBJ2-7, with D perhaps given as TRBD1 or TRBD2 (7 bases each). Trimming took 3 bases from V and 6 from J, leaving 22 bases between them. This CDR3 region has 16 residues. Germline CDR1 reads SGDLS; CDR2 reads YYNGEE. This CDR3 reads CASSAAGGQGGAEQYF. The CDR3 DNA reads TGTGCCAGCAGCGCCGCCGGGGGGCAGGGGGGAGCCGAGCAGTACTTC.

The CDR3 coding sequence is TGTGCCAGCAGCTGGGTGACGGGGGGAAATGGCGAGCAGTACTTC. It yields the protein CASSWVTGGNGEQYF. The chain joins TRBV5-4 to TRBJ2-7; TRBD2 matches at 7 bases. Germline assignment: CDR1 SGHNT and CDR2 YYREEE (reference sequence). The CDR3 loop spans 15 amino acids. V gave up 3 bases and J gave up 6 bases; unmatched junction bases: 12.

The chain uses TRBV4-1 and TRBJ1-1, with a possible D match to TRBD1 (5 bases). With 3 bases removed from V and 3 bases from J, the gap between germline ends came to 11 bases. Germline CDR1 is MGHRA and CDR2 is YSYEKL. The CDR3 totals 14 residues. The CDR3 DNA follows: TGCGCCAGCAGCCATGTGGGACGCGACACTGAAGCTTTCTTT. This encodes CASSHVGRDTEAFF.

This clone is a singleton in its sample. The V call is TRBV5-1, the J call TRBJ2-5, with 7 bases identical to TRBD1. The V and J ends lost 0 bases and 1 base, in that order; junction bases with no gene match: 6. Germline loops: CDR1 SGHRS, CDR2 YFSETQ. CDR3 length: 16 residues. In DNA, the CDR3 is TGCGCCAGCAGCTTGGTGGGGACAGCAACCCAAGAGACCCAGTACTTC. Its protein product is CASSLVGTATQETQYF.

This clone was observed a handful of times. The chain links TRBV19 to TRBJ2-5; D is unresolved. Germline V gives CDR1 LNHDA, CDR2 SQIVND (reference sequence). The CDR3 loop spans 12 amino acids. The V gene lost 3 bases and the J gene lost 7 bases, with 9 bases spanning the gap. CDR3 region: CASSMVVGTQYF. CDR3 DNA sequence: TGTGCCAGTAGTATGGTGGTAGGGACCCAGTACTTC.

V and J are TRBV6-1 and TRBJ1-1; no firm D call. CDR1 is MNHNS and CDR2 is SASEGT in the germline V gene. The V and J ends lost 5 bases and 4 bases respectively, with 14 bases between them. The CDR3 is 14 amino acids. The CDR3 DNA is TGTGCCAGCAGTCGCAGTGGAATGAGCACTGAAGCTTTCTTT. Its protein product is CASSRSGMSTEAFF.

The genes are TRBV6-5 and TRBJ1-1; D perhaps matches TRBD1 (6 bases). The ends were cut back, 2 bases at V and 9 bases at J, with 19 bases in the middle. The CDR3 contains 15 residues. Looked up from germline, CDR1 is MNHEY and CDR2 is SVGAGI. The CDR3 nucleotides read TGTGCCAGCAGTTACAATAACGAGGGGGGATTACAAGCTTTCTTT. Translation gives CASSYNNEGGLQAFF.

The chain joins TRBV29-1 to TRBJ1-1; TRBD1 matches at 8 bases. The junction had 11 bases not matched to a gene; V was cut back by 5 bases and J by 6 bases. The germline gives CDR1 SQVTM, CDR2 ANQGSEA. CDR3 length equals 14 residues. In DNA form, the CDR3 reads TGCAGCGTTCGTCCCGGGACAGGAGCCCCTGAAGCTTTCTTT. It codes for CSVRPGTGAPEAFF.

This clone occurred once. This chain links TRBV30 with TRBJ2-5, with D perhaps TRBD2 (6 bases). Germline CDR1 GTSNPN, CDR2 SVGIG (reference sequence). Trimming cost V 1 base and J 1 base, with 10 bases left between them. The length of the CDR3 is 14 residues. CDR3 nucleotide sequence: TGTGCCTGGAGTGCAGCAGCGGGCCAAGAGACCCAGTACTTC. Amino acids: CAWSAAAGQETQYF.

The V and J genes are TRBV2 and TRBJ1-1; 8 nucleotides match TRBD1. This CDR3 is built from 13 residues. The germline V gene encodes CDR1 SNHLY and CDR2 FYNNEI. Trimming removed 4 bases from V and 5 bases from J; junction bases left unmatched: 3. As DNA, the CDR3 is TGTGCCAGCAGTGGAACAGGGGGGACTGAAGCTTTCTTT. Amino acid sequence: CASSGTGGTEAFF.

This clone was observed a few times. The gene calls are TRBV6-6 and TRBJ2-7; D assignment may be TRBD1 or TRBD2 (5 bases each). Deletions cut 4 bases from V and 5 bases from J, with 9 bases between. Germline CDR1 MNHNY, CDR2 SVGAGI (reference sequence). This CDR3 has 12 amino acids. Here the CDR3 reads CASSWGKDEQYF. The CDR3 nucleotides read TGTGCCAGCAGTTGGGGGAAGGACGAGCAGTACTTC.

V usage is TRBV5-4 and J usage is TRBJ2-3, with TRBD2 identical over 12 bases. J gave up 7 bases and V 4 bases, and 7 bases lay outside the gene matches. The CDR3 covers 15 residues. CDR1 SGHNT and CDR2 YYREEE come from the germline V gene (reference sequence). For the CDR3, the DNA is TGTGCCAGCAGCGCTAGCGGGGGGGCCTTGAATACGCAGTATTTT. Amino acid sequence: CASSASGGALNTQYF. Combining the CDR3 with reference TRBV5-4 and TRBJ2-3 gives the whole variable domain ETGVTQSPTHLIKTRGQQVTLRCSSQSGHNTVSWYQQALGQGPQFIFQYYREEENGRGNFPPRFSGLQFPNYSSELNVNALELDDSALYLCASSASGGALNTQYFGPGTRLTVL.

This clone was found once. The rearrangement joins TRBV27 to TRBJ1-2; 8 bases agree with TRBD1. Germline V CDR1 and CDR2: MNHEY, SMNVEV (reference sequence). V lost 6 bases, J lost 4 bases, and 7 bases stayed unmatched. CDR3 length: 14 residues. The CDR3 loop reads CASSLDRAGYGYTF. The CDR3 DNA follows: TGTGCCAGCAGCTTGGACAGGGCGGGCTATGGCTACACCTTC.

CDR3 residues: CSGKDGQGAFF. In nucleotides, the CDR3 is TGCAGCGGAAAAGACGGCCAGGGAGCTTTCTTT. The V gene is TRBV29-1, the J gene TRBJ1-1, with TRBD1 as a possible D gene (5 bases). Germline V lookup: CDR1 SQVTM, CDR2 ANQGSEA. This CDR3 has 11 residues. V shed 7 bases and J shed 10 bases, with 16 bases lying between them.

The chain joins TRBV7-3 to TRBJ2-5; possible D gene TRBD2, 6 bases. This CDR3 is built from 15 residues. From germline, CDR1 is SGHTA and CDR2 FQGTGA. V was clipped by 1 base and J by 1 base, with 10 bases between them. The CDR3 region has the DNA TGTGCCAGCAGCTTAATGGGCGGGGTCCAAGAGACCCAGTACTTC. It codes for CASSLMGGVQETQYF.